This T cell receptor (beta chain) was identified in a study of blood T cell repertoires in COVID-19 (dated by TCRdb to the early 2020s). Looking at the study overall: Samples covering the acute and convalescent phases of COVID-19 were provided by collaborators in the United States, Italy and Spain. Deeply sampled blood TCRbeta repertoires from subjects exposed to, actively infected with, or recovered from COVID-19 were included in the dataset. The repertoires were made available in a free public database intended to serve as a resource for research on the immune response to SARS-CoV-2. Nearly every sample came with metadata listing a de-identified subject ID, COVID-19 status, age in years and sex. The samples were drawn from two sources: the first 160 participants of the ongoing ImmuneRACE study, and some 1,300 subjects contributed by 6 global collaborators. The material from the prospective study consisted of cDNA or gDNA derived from T cells, B-cell-depleted T cells, or PBMCs. Where available, HLA class I and class II types were taken from metadata supplied by the sample provider and were not determined by assay-based typing.

Each collaborating institution followed its own protocols to collect whole blood in K2EDTA tubes. For TCRbeta analysis, collaborators shipped samples as frozen whole blood, isolated PBMCs, or DNA extracted from either of those sample types. The immunoSEQ Assay, a bias-controlled multiplex PCR, was used to amplify TCRbeta CDR3 regions from genomic DNA. The original pipeline was this. The number of nucleated cells in each sample was estimated by amplification of reference gene primers within the assay. To quantify the absolute abundance of each unique TCRbeta CDR3 rearrangement, sequence reads were collapsed and filtered. For each sample, productive Simpson clonality was calculated by taking the square root of Simpson's diversity index across productive rearrangements. TCRdb limited this immuneACCESS table to in-frame rearrangements with V and J called. A share of clones is missing; checked studies link under half to unresolved V genes, and the rest is unexplained. V and J calls and clone size follow that table, whereas D and trimming were derived from the DNA. A total of some 96,000 clones appear in this sample, roughly 85% of them only once. Clones ranked in the top ten supply approximately 30% of the sample.

General conclusions and limits of the study: How much clinical and demographic metadata was included differed by source and by participant, and the metadata was provided uncurated.

Spanning cysteine to phenylalanine, the CDR3 consists of 16 amino acids. Left in the record is the CDR3 DNA by itself, 48 bases read in frame from the first base. The germline V gene gives CDR1 as MDHEN and CDR2 as SYDVKM. Trimming removed 5 bases from V and 1 base from J, leaving 17 bases between the germline ends. A remark on this clone: The target of this receptor is not known. No clone much larger than this one lies a single base away; base qualities are absent.

The sequence links TRBV28 to TRBJ1-1, with no D gene named confidently. The receptor comes from a man in his sixties or seventies with active or convalescent COVID-19. The sample was peripheral blood. The DNA sequence is given as TGTGCCAGCAGTCCTCACGAGGGCGGCAAGAACACTGAAGCTTTCTTT. Its amino acids are CASSPHEGGKNTEAFF.